Below, 31 T cell receptor beta chains from the same sample are listed, as sequenced in a study of blood T cell repertoires in COVID-19. Sequencing used immunoSEQ multiplex PCR; TCRdb keeps in-frame clones, though not all of them. The data hold 350,000 to 550,000 clones, with around 89% observed a single time. The sequencing input was peripheral blood. The receptors were sampled from a woman aged 25 to 45 with acute or convalescent COVID-19.

The chain recombines TRBV18 with TRBJ2-7, with 12 positions matching TRBD1. Trimming took 5 bases from V and 4 from J; bases not matched to a gene: 9. Germline CDR1 KGHSH, CDR2 LQKENI. The CDR3 is made up of 16 amino acids. CDR3 residues: CASSNLPGQGAYEQYF. The CDR3 region has the DNA TGTGCCAGCTCAAACCTACCGGGACAGGGGGCGTACGAGCAGTACTTC.

This chain uses TRBV29-1 with TRBJ1-2; D is uncertain. The CDR3 runs to 11 residues. Germline V gene lookup returns CDR1 SQVTM and CDR2 ANQGSEA. The ends were cut back, 3 bases at V and 2 bases at J, with 4 bases in the middle. The CDR3, as DNA: TGCAGCGTTGACATGAACTATGGCTACACCTTC. It encodes CSVDMNYGYTF.

This chain connects TRBV5-1 to TRBJ2-7, with TRBD2 as a possible D gene (6 bases). The CDR3 spans 15 residues. The V and J ends lost 4 bases and 2 bases respectively, with 16 bases between them. The germline gives CDR1 SGHRS, CDR2 YFSETQ. The CDR3 here is CASSPGGTVTYEQYF. CDR3 bases: TGCGCCAGCAGCCCCGGAGGGACGGTTACCTACGAGCAGTACTTC.

This clone appeared once. The CDR3 coding sequence is TGTGCCAGCAGTCGATCGGACAGGATCCTGTACGAGCAGTACTTC. This gives the protein CASSRSDRILYEQYF. This chain joins TRBV27 and TRBJ2-7; 7 bases agree with TRBD1. Germline trimming cut 5 bases from V and 4 bases from J; bases unmatched to any gene: 11. CDR3 length: 15 amino acids. Germline lookup yields CDR1 MNHEY and CDR2 SMNVEV (reference sequence).

V gene TRBV7-2 combines with J gene TRBJ1-3, with D unclear. V was trimmed by 4 bases and J by 5 bases, leaving 3 bases between them. Germline V CDR1 and CDR2: SGHTA, FQGNSA. The CDR3 sequence is 11 residues long. The CDR3 is CASSSRNTIYF. CDR3 nucleotide sequence: TGTGCCAGCAGCTCCAGAAACACCATATATTTT.

CDR3 in amino acids: CASSLGRGTYNEQFF. The CDR3 DNA follows: TGTGCCAGCAGTTTAGGGCGGGGGACTTACAATGAGCAGTTCTTC. V is TRBV27 and J is TRBJ2-1, with 7 bases lining up with TRBD2. The germline V gene encodes CDR1 MNHEY and CDR2 SMNVEV (reference sequence). With 2 bases clipped from V and 4 bases from J, the junction kept 5 bases outside the gene matches. This CDR3 has 15 amino acids.

This chain links TRBV3-1 (or the pseudogene TRBV3-2) with TRBJ2-2; 7 nucleotides line up with TRBD2. Looked up from germline, CDR1 is LGHDT and CDR2 is YNNKEL (reference sequence). This CDR3 is 14 amino acids long. The ends lost 4 bases at V and 7 bases at J; junction bases unmatched: 6. CDR3 DNA: TGTGCCAGCAGCCGAGGACTAGAAATCGGGGAGCTGTTTTTT. Its translation is CASSRGLEIGELFF.

The V gene is TRBV19, the J gene TRBJ1-2, with D uncertain. Germline V gives CDR1 LNHDA, CDR2 SQIVND (reference sequence). The CDR3 covers 15 residues. V was cut by 1 base and J by 3 bases, with 12 bases left in between. The CDR3 DNA is TGTGCCAGTAGTATAGTGGTTCAACAGCACTATGGCTACACCTTC. Its translation is CASSIVVQQHYGYTF. Full variable domain (missing parts from reference TRBV19 and TRBJ1-2): DGGITQSPKYLFRKEGQNVTLSCEQNLNHDAMYWYRQDPGQGLRLIYYSQIVNDFQKGDIAEGYSVSREKKESFPLTVTSAQKNPTAFYLCASSIVVQQHYGYTFGSGTRLTVV.

The gene calls are TRBV6-5 and TRBJ2-3; 9 nucleotides agree with TRBD2. This CDR3 has 15 amino acids. Per germline, CDR1 MNHEY and CDR2 SVGAGI. V shed 6 bases, J shed 1 base, and the junction held 5 bases outside the gene matches. CDR3 bases: TGTGCCAGCAGAACGATAGCGGGGGGCACAGATACGCAGTATTTT. It encodes CASRTIAGGTDTQYF.

V is TRBV10-2 and J is TRBJ2-3; no reliable D call. The CDR3 is 14 residues long. CDR1 WSHSY and CDR2 SAAADI come from the germline V gene. V was shortened by 2 bases and J by 0 bases, with 6 bases between the two germline ends. The CDR3 reads CASSESPSTDTQYF. The CDR3 DNA reads TGCGCCAGCAGTGAGAGCCCTAGCACAGATACGCAGTATTTT.

The table lists this clone with a count of one. The genes are TRBV6-5 and TRBJ2-7; D uncertain. CDR1 and CDR2 (germline): MNHEY, SVGAGI. This CDR3 is 14 amino acids long. The V gene lost 6 bases and the J gene lost 1 base, with 13 bases spanning the gap. As DNA, the CDR3 is TGTGCCAGCAGCCTCTCTACCAGGTCCTACGAGCAGTACTTC. Its protein product is CASSLSTRSYEQYF.

In this sample, this clone turned up a few times. The chain carries TRBV2 and TRBJ1-4; 12 nucleotides agree with TRBD1. The CDR3 has 15 amino acids. CDR1 is SNHLY and CDR2 is FYNNEI in the germline V gene. J was trimmed by 7 bases and V by 4 bases; bases with no gene match: 4. The CDR3 loop reads CASSGDRGPGEKLFF. CDR3 nucleotides: TGTGCCAGCAGTGGGGACAGGGGGCCTGGTGAAAAACTGTTTTTT.

In the case of this clone: This sample includes further DNA sequences coding for the same CDR3. The V call is TRBV18, the J call TRBJ1-2, with D possibly TRBD1 on 6 matching bases. Trimming shortened V by 1 base and J by 3 bases, and 6 bases separated the two germline ends. Germline CDR1 and CDR2: KGHSH and LQKENI. There are 13 residues in the CDR3. Here the CDR3 DNA reads TGTGCCAGCTCACCACGGACAGACTATGGCTACACCTTC. Protein sequence: CASSPRTDYGYTF.

The chain employs TRBV4-2 and TRBJ2-7; possible D gene TRBD1, 5 bases. CDR3 length equals 15 residues. Germline values: CDR1 LGHNA, CDR2 YNFKEQ. Trimming shortened V by 0 bases and J by 4 bases, and 13 bases separated the two germline ends. The CDR3 sequence is CASSQEGRTPYEQYF. As DNA, the CDR3 is TGTGCCAGCAGCCAAGAGGGGCGGACACCATACGAGCAGTACTTC.

The CDR3 spells CASSAKGQRYGYTF. The CDR3 DNA follows: TGTGCCAGCAGCGCAAAGGGACAGCGGTATGGCTACACCTTC. The V gene is TRBV5-6, the J gene TRBJ1-2; 7 positions agree with TRBD1. Germline CDR1 reads SGHDT; CDR2 reads YYEEEE. The CDR3 runs to 14 residues. J gave up 5 bases and V 4 bases, and 8 bases lay outside the gene matches.

The rearrangement joins TRBV27 to TRBJ2-7; unclear D gene. CDR1 is MNHEY, CDR2 SMNVEV, per germline (reference sequence). With 2 bases removed from V and 5 bases from J, the gap between germline ends came to 13 bases. The length of the CDR3 is 14 residues. In nucleotides, the CDR3 is TGTGCCAGCAGTTTAATCCCCGCAGGAAACGAGCAGTACTTC. This codes for CASSLIPAGNEQYF.

The rearrangement joins TRBV7-2 to TRBJ2-2; D is unresolved. CDR1 is SGHTA, CDR2 FQGNSA, per germline. Trimming pared 2 bases from V and 2 bases from J, leaving 9 bases between. CDR3 length: 15 residues. In DNA, the CDR3 is TGTGCCAGCAGCTTAAGTATTGGCAACACCGGGGAGCTGTTTTTT. Translated, it gives CASSLSIGNTGELFF.

V and J are TRBV18 and TRBJ1-1, with D uncertain. CDR1 is KGHSH, CDR2 LQKENI, per germline. Trimming stripped 3 bases from V and 6 bases from J, with 17 bases between. The CDR3 has 15 residues. CDR3: CASSPLSAAVPEAFF. CDR3 coding DNA: TGTGCCAGCTCACCCCTAAGCGCCGCGGTCCCTGAAGCTTTCTTT.

The rearrangement uses TRBV29-1 and TRBJ2-6, with 11 bases aligning to TRBD1. The J segment lost 1 base and the V segment lost 4 bases, leaving 3 bases of the junction unmatched. The CDR3 contains 16 residues. CDR1 and CDR2 (germline): SQVTM, ANQGSEA. The DNA of the CDR3 is TGCAGCGTTGCCGGGACAGGGGGATCTGGGGCCAACGTCCTGACTTTC. Its protein product is CSVAGTGGSGANVLTF. Full variable domain (remainder filled in from reference TRBV29-1 and TRBJ2-6): SAVISQKPSRDICQRGTSLTIQCQVDSQVTMMFWYRQQPGQSLTLIATANQGSEATYESGFVIDKFPISRPNLTFSTLTVSNMSPEDSSIYLCSVAGTGGSGANVLTFGAGSRLTVL.

The V call is TRBV5-4, the J call TRBJ2-7; 7 positions match TRBD1. The CDR3 sequence is 12 residues long. The germline gives CDR1 SGHNT, CDR2 YYREEE (reference sequence). The V and J ends lost 2 bases and 6 bases, in that order; junction bases with no gene match: 2. The CDR3 nucleotides read TGTGCCAGCAGCTTTGACAGGGTCGAGCAGTACTTC. Its translation: CASSFDRVEQYF.

The V call is TRBV7-8, the J call TRBJ1-6; D call uncertain. The CDR3 spans 13 residues. With 5 bases removed from V and 8 bases from J, the gap between germline ends came to 10 bases. The germline CDR1 and CDR2 sequences are SGHVS and FQNEAQ. CDR3 sequence reads: CASSPVEDSPLHF. Written as DNA, the CDR3 is TGTGCCAGCAGCCCCGTTGAGGATTCACCCCTCCACTTT. The entire variable domain, with the rest obtained from reference TRBV7-8 and TRBJ1-6, is as follows: GAGVSQSPRYKVAKRGQDVALRCDPISGHVSLFWYQQALGQGPEFLTYFQNEAQLDKSGLPSDRFFAERPEGSVSTLKIQRTQQEDSAVYLCASSPVEDSPLHFGNGTRLTVT.

J is TRBJ1-1 and V is TRBV11-1; tentatively, D is TRBD1 (5 bases). Trimming pared 3 bases from V and 1 base from J, leaving 6 bases between. Germline assignment: CDR1 SGHAT and CDR2 FQDESV (reference sequence). The CDR3 runs to 13 residues. The CDR3 loop reads CASSLTENTEAFF. Written as DNA, the CDR3 is TGTGCCAGCAGCTTGACAGAGAACACTGAAGCTTTCTTT.

This clone was recorded only once. The chain links TRBV5-6 to TRBJ2-7; D might be TRBD1 (5 bases). V dropped 3 bases and J dropped 3 bases, with 16 bases sitting between them. Germline V lookup: CDR1 SGHDT, CDR2 YYEEEE. This CDR3 comprises 15 residues. The CDR3 DNA reads as TGTGCCAGCAGCTATGGGGCGTCCCCCCTCTACGAGCAGTACTTC. As protein: CASSYGASPLYEQYF. Full variable domain (outside the CDR3, taken from reference TRBV5-6 and TRBJ2-7): DAGVTQSPTHLIKTRGQQVTLRCSPKSGHDTVSWYQQALGQGPQFIFQYYEEEERQRGNFPDRFSGHQFPNYSSELNVNALLLGDSALYLCASSYGASPLYEQYFGPGTRLTVT.

This clone was detected only once. The chain is built from TRBV7-9 and TRBJ1-5; the D gene is possibly TRBD1 (6 bases). V lost 1 base to trimming and J lost 6 bases, with 22 bases between them. In germline, CDR1 is SEHNR, CDR2 FQNEAQ (reference sequence). The CDR3 consists of 18 residues. In DNA, the CDR3 is TGTGCCAGCAGCTTAGTGTCAGGGAGGGACAAAGGAAGTCAGCCCCAGCATTTT. Translation gives CASSLVSGRDKGSQPQHF.

The chain is built from TRBV4-1 and TRBJ1-4; TRBD1 is a possible D gene (6 bases). Germline CDR1 is MGHRA and CDR2 is YSYEKL. This CDR3 is 15 amino acids long. V lost 0 bases, J lost 7 bases, and 12 bases lay in between. CDR3 DNA: TGCGCCAGCAGCCAAGACAGGGGTCCGGTTGAAAAACTGTTTTTT. Translating gives CASSQDRGPVEKLFF.

The chain is built from TRBV28 and TRBJ2-5; a possible D gene is TRBD2 (6 bases). CDR1 and CDR2 (germline): MDHEN, SYDVKM. V was shortened by 3 bases and J by 5 bases, with 16 bases between the two germline ends. The length of the CDR3 is 15 residues. CDR3 sequence (DNA): TGTGCCAGCAGTTTGGCGAAGAACGCGGGGGAGACCCAGTACTTC. It translates to CASSLAKNAGETQYF. The full variable domain, its missing parts supplied by reference TRBV28 and TRBJ2-5, is DVKVTQSSRYLVKRTGEKVFLECVQDMDHENMFWYRQDPGLGLRLIYFSYDVKMKEKGDIPEGYSVSREKKERFSLILESASTNQTSMYLCASSLAKNAGETQYFGPGTRLLVL.

V usage is TRBV4-1 and J usage is TRBJ2-7; TRBD1 matches 7 bases. J was trimmed by 3 bases and V by 1 base; bases with no gene match: 3. Germline CDR1 and CDR2: MGHRA and YSYEKL. The CDR3 consists of 14 residues. The CDR3, as DNA: TGCGCCAGCAGCCAAGGGGACAGCCTCTACGAGCAGTACTTC. This codes for CASSQGDSLYEQYF.

The V gene is TRBV7-2, the J gene TRBJ1-2; 7 bases map to TRBD1. With 3 bases clipped from V and 8 bases from J, the junction kept 6 bases outside the gene matches. The germline V gene encodes CDR1 SGHTA and CDR2 FQGNSA. The CDR3 sequence is 13 residues long. CDR3 region: CASSFGTADGYTF. CDR3 DNA sequence: TGTGCCAGCAGCTTTGGGACAGCGGACGGCTACACCTTC.

This chain connects TRBV5-4 to TRBJ2-5; the D gene is possibly TRBD1 (6 bases). The CDR3 loop spans 16 amino acids. V was cut by 0 bases and J by 2 bases, with 14 bases left in between. The germline gives CDR1 SGHNT, CDR2 YYREEE (reference sequence). The CDR3 region has the DNA TGTGCCAGCAGCTTGGCTCCAGGTACAGGGCAAGAGACCCAGTACTTC. Residues: CASSLAPGTGQETQYF.

This chain links TRBV4-1 with TRBJ1-2; possibly TRBD1 for D (5 bases). The CDR3 runs 16 residues. Deletions cut 1 base from V and 8 bases from J, with 20 bases between. Per germline, CDR1 MGHRA and CDR2 YSYEKL. The CDR3 nucleotides read TGCGCCAGCAGCCAAGCAGGTAGCAGGGAAGTTCGGGGCTACACCTTC. This codes for CASSQAGSREVRGYTF.

The sample holds a few counts of this clone. This sequence joins TRBV18 and TRBJ1-4; 9 bases fit TRBD1. The CDR3 sequence is 16 residues long. The ends lost 3 bases at V and 4 bases at J; junction bases unmatched: 6. Germline CDR1 reads KGHSH; CDR2 reads LQKENI. The CDR3 bases are TGTGCCAGCTCACCCGGACAGGGGAAGGGTAATGAAAAACTGTTTTTT. Protein sequence: CASSPGQGKGNEKLFF.